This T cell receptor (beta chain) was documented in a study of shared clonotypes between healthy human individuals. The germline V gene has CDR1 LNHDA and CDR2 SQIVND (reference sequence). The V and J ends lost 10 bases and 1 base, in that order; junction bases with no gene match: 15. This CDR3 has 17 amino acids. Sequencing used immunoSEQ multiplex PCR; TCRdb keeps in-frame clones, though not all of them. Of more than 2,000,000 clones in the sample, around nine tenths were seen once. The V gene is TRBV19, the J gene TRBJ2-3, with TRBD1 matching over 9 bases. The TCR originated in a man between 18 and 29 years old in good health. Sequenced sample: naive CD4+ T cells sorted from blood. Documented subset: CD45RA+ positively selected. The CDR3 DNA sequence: TGTGCCACGTCCCGGGACAGGGAAATATCGGGCACAGATACGCAGTATTTT. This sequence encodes CATSRDREISGTDTQYF. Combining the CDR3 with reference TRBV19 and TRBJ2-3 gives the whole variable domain DGGITQSPKYLFRKEGQNVTLSCEQNLNHDAMYWYRQDPGQGLRLIYYSQIVNDFQKGDIAEGYSVSREKKESFPLTVTSAQKNPTAFYLCATSRDREISGTDTQYFGPGTRLTVL.